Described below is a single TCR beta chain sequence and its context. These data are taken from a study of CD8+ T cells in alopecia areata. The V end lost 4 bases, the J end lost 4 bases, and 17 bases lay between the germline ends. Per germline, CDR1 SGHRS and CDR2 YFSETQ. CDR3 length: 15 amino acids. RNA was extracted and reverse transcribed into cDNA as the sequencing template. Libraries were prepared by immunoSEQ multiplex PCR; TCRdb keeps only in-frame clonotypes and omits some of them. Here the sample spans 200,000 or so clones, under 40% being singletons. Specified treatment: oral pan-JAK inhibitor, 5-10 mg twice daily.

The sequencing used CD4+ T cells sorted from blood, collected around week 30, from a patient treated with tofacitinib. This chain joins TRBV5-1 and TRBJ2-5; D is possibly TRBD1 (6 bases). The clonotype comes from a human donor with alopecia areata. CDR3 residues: CASSRWIQGVETQYF. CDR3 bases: TGCGCCAGCAGCCGTTGGATACAGGGCGTAGAGACCCAGTACTTC.